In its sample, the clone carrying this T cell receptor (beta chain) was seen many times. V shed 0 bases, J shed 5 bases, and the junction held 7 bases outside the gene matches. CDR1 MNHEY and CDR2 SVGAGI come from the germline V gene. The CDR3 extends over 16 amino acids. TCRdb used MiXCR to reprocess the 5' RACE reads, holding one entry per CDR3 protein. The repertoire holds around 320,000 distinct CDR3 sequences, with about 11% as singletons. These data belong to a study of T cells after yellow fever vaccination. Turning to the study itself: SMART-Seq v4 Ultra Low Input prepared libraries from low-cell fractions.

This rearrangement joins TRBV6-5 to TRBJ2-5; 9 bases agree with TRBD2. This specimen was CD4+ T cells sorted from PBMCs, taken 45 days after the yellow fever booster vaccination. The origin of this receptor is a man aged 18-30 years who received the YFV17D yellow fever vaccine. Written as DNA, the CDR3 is TGTGCCAGCAGTTACTCGCTAGCGGGGACGGGGGAGACCCAGTACTTC. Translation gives CASSYSLAGTGETQYF.